This T cell receptor beta chain emerged from a study of blood T cell repertoires in COVID-19. Across the study: Both acute and convalescent COVID-19 samples were obtained from the United States, Italy and Spain. The cDNA or gDNA used as material had been derived from T cells, B-cell-depleted T cells, or PBMCs.

In the study's own analysis: Reference gene primer amplification gave nucleated cell count estimates. Using immunoSEQ multiplex PCR, the repertoire was profiled, and TCRdb retains in-frame clones only, with some absent. V and J calls and clone size are those listed in that table; D and trimming were worked out from the DNA. The sample lists over 90,000 clones, 84% seen once, with around 4.5% in the top ten. The CDR3 has 19 amino acids. Germline V gene lookup returns CDR1 MDHEN and CDR2 SYDVKM. The V and J ends lost 5 bases and 5 bases, in that order; junction bases with no gene match: 16. The chain links TRBV28 to TRBJ1-5, with 12 positions matching TRBD1. The sequenced material came from peripheral blood. The TCR sequence derives from a human donor in a cohort sampled during active COVID-19. CDR3 sequence: CASSQFINRDRGHHQPQHF. Written as DNA, the CDR3 is TGTGCCAGCAGTCAATTTATAAACCGGGACAGGGGGCACCATCAGCCCCAGCATTTT.